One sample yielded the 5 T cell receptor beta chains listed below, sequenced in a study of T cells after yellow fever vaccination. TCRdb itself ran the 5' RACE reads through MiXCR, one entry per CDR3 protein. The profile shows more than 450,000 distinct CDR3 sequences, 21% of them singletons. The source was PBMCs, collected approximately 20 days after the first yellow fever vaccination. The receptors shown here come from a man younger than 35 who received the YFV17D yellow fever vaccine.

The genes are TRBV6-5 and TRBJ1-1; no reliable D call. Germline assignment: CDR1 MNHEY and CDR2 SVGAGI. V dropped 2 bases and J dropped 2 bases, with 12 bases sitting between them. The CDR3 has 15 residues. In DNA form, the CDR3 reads TGTGCCAGCAGTTACAATCATCGGGGTAACACTGAAGCTTTCTTT. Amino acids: CASSYNHRGNTEAFF.

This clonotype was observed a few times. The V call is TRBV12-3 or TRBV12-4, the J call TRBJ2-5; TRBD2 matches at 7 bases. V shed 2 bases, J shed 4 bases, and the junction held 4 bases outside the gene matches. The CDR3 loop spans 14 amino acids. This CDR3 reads CASSLSGVGETQYF. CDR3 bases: TGTGCCAGCAGTTTAAGCGGGGTTGGAGAGACCCAGTACTTC.

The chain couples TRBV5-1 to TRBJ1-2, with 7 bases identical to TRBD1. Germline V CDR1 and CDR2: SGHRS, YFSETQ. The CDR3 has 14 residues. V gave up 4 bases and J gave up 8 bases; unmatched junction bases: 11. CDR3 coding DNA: TGCGCCAGCAGCACGACCGGGACAGCGGCAGGCTACACCTTC. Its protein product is CASSTTGTAAGYTF.

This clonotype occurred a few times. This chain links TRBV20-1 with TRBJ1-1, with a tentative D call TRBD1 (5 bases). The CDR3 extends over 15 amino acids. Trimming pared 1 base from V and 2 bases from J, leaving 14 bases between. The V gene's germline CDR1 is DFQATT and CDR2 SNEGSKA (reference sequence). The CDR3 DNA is TGCAGTGCTAGAGCGGCAGGGAGGGGTAACACTGAAGCTTTCTTT. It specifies CSARAAGRGNTEAFF.

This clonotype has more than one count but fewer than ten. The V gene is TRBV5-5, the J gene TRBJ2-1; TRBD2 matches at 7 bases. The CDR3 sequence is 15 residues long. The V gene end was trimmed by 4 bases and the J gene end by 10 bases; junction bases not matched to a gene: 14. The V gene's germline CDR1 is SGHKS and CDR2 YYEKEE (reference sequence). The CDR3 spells CASSQGLSPQPEQFF. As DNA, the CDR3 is TGTGCCAGCAGCCAGGGACTAAGCCCTCAACCAGAGCAGTTCTTC.